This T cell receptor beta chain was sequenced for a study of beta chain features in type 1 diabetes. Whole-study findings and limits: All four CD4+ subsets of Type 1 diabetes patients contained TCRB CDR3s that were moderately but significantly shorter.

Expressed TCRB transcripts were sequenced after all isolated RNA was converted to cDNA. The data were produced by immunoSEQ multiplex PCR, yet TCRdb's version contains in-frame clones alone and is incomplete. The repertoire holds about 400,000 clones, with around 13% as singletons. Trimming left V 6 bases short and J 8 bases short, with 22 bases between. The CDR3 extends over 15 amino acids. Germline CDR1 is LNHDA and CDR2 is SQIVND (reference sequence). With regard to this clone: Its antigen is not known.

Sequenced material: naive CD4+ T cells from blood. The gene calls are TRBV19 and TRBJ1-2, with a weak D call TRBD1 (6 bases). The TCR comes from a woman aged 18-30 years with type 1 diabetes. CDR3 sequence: CASSQRGGWSGGYTF. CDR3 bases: TGTGCCAGTAGCCAGAGGGGGGGCTGGTCGGGGGGCTACACCTTC.